This T cell receptor beta chain was obtained from a study of PD-1 blockade in classical Hodgkin lymphoma (dated by TCRdb to about 2020). At the level of the whole study: Nivolumab dosing was 3 mg/kg intravenously every 2 weeks, continuing until either disease progression or unacceptable toxicity. To define a peripheral blood immune signature of response to PD-1 blockade in classical Hodgkin lymphoma, the study combined TCR beta sequencing with CyTOF. General conclusions and limits of the study: Baseline TCR diversity was reported to be lower in newly diagnosed patients than in healthy donors, and even lower in relapsed/refractory patients. A significant rise by C4D1 was seen in CD4+ but not CD8+ TCR diversity (p=0.0027 vs p=0.16), with the rise being most apparent in complete responders (p=0.02). Patients starting nivolumab less than 1 year after ASCT had lower diversity and were excluded from later analyses to avoid confounding by immune reconstitution. Only a single clinical trial cohort was studied, and what caused the repertoire differences, possibly disease activity or prior therapy, remained undefined. Trial patients with a complete response had baseline diversity similar to that of newly diagnosed patients, while partial responders and progressors had significantly lower diversity.

The Qiagen DNeasy kit was used to extract genomic DNA from unsorted PBMCs and from the negatively selected CD4+ and CD8+ fractions. TCR beta CDR3 regions were amplified by immunoSEQ multiplex PCR using primers annealing to V and J segments. A synthetic immune receptor repertoire was used to minimize amplification bias, and any remaining bias was removed computationally after sequencing. On the authors' methods: Custom Python scripts were used to quantify repertoire diversity as the Shannon entropy index. The unsorted, CD4+ and CD8+ repertoires were each analyzed separately, with the exception of combined analyses, where CD4+ and CD8+ sequences were merged in silico. A clone was considered expanded if an increase in frequency of at least 2-fold after treatment relative to C1D1 was found, and a pseudocount of 0.5 was applied to clones undetected at baseline. Clones with 0 or 1 copy at C1D1 were classified as singleton clones, and clones with 2 or more copies were classified as non-singleton clones. By matching protein sequences in sorted samples from the same patient, clones expanded in unsorted samples were annotated as CD4+, CD8+ or unknown. Wilcoxon tests on paired samples were used to test diversity changes from C1D1 to C4D1. Drawn from immuneACCESS, this table holds only the in-frame rearrangements with V and J called that TCRdb kept. Clones are partly lost; checked studies trace under half to an unresolved V gene and leave the rest unexplained. That table supplies the V and J calls and clone size; D and trimming were determined from the DNA. This sample holds around 19,000 clones; around 70% were observed only once. The ten largest clones take up roughly a quarter of the sample.

Notes on this clone: This clone's antigen is unknown. No quality values exist for individual bases; no much larger clone is one base distant.

Relative to germline, V is 0 bases shorter and J is 4 bases shorter, with 13 bases between their ends. Measured from the cysteine to the phenylalanine, the CDR3 is 15 residues long. This entry keeps only the CDR3 DNA: 45 bases, framed from base 1. CDR1 and CDR2 (MNHNY, SVGAGI) derive from the germline V gene (reference sequence). The time point label on this specimen signifies: cycle 2 day 1 (C2D1) of nivolumab. All trial patients had relapsed after autologous stem cell transplantation, with cohorts A, B and C differing in prior brentuximab vedotin exposure. A total of approximately 51 patients with relapsed/refractory classical Hodgkin lymphoma made up the trial cohort, and each patient's best overall response was complete response, partial response or progressive disease. Single-agent nivolumab was administered to trial patients in the multi-cohort phase II CheckMate 205 trial. Best overall response was determined by an independent review committee according to the 2007 International Working Group response criteria. Trial PBMCs were collected just before the start of nivolumab (C1D1) and during therapy at cycle 2 day 1 and cycle 4 day 1. Peripheral blood was collected in 8 mL Vacutainer Cell Preparation Tubes, from which PBMCs were isolated by centrifugation and then cryopreserved.

The sequence was collected from a human donor with classical Hodgkin lymphoma. The rearrangement combines TRBV6-6 with TRBJ2-7; the D gene is not confidently resolved. The material sequenced was peripheral blood mononuclear cells (PBMCs), taken before the second cycle of nivolumab. The CDR3 has the sequence CASSYSEETSYEQYF. The nucleotide sequence is TGTGCCAGCAGTTACTCAGAGGAGACCTCTTACGAGCAGTACTTC.